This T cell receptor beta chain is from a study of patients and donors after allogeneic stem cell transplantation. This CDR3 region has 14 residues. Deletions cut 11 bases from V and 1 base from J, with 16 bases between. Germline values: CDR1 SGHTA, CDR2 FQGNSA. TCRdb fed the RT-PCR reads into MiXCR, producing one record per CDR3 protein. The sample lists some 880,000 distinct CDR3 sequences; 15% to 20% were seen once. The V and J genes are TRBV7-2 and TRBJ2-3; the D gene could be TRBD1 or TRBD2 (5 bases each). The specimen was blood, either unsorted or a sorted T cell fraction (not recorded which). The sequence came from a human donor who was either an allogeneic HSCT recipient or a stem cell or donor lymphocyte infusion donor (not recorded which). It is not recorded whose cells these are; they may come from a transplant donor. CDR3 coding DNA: TGTGCCCGAAGGACAAGAGGGGGCACAGATACGCAGTATTTT. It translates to CARRTRGGTDTQYF. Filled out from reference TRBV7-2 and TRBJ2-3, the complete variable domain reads GAGVSQSPSNKVTEKGKDVELRCDPISGHTALYWYRQSLGQGLEFLIYFQGNSAPDKSGLPSDRFSAERTGGSVSTLTIQRTQQEDSAVYLCARRTRGGTDTQYFGPGTRLTVL.